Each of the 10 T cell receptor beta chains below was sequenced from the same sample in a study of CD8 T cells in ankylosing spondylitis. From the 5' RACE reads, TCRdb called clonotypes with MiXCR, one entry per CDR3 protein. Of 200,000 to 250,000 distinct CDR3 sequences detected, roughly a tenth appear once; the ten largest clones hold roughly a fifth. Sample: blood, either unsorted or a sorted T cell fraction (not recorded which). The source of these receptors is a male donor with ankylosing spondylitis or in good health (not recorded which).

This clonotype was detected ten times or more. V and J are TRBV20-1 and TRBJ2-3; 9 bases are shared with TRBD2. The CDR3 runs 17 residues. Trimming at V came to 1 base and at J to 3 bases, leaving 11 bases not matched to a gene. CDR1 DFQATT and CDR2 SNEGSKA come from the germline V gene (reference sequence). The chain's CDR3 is CSARASSGGLPTDTQYF. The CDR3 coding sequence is TGCAGTGCTAGAGCATCCAGCGGGGGGCTTCCAACAGATACGCAGTATTTT.

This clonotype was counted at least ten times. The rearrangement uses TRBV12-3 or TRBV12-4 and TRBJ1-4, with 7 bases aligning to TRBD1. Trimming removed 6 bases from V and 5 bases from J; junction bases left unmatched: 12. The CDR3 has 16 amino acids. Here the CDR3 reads CASRSQGTWRNEKLFF. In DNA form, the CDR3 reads TGTGCCAGCAGGTCACAGGGGACTTGGAGAAATGAAAAACTGTTTTTT.

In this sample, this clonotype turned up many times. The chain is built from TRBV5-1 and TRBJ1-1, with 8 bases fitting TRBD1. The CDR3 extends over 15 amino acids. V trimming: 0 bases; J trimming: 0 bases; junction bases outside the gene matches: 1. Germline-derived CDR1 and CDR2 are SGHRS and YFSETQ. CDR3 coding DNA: TGCGCCAGCAGCTTGGGGACAGGGATGAACACTGAAGCTTTCTTT. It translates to CASSLGTGMNTEAFF.

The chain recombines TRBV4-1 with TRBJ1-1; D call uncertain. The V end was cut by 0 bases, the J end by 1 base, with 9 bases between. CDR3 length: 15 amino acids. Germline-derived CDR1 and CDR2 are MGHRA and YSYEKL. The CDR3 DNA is TGCGCCAGCAGCCAAGAAAGAGGAGGGAACACTGAAGCTTTCTTT. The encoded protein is CASSQERGGNTEAFF.

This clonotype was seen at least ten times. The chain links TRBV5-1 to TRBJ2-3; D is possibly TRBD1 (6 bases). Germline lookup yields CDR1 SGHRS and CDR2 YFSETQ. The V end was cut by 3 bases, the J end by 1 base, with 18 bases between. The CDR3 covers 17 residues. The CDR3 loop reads CASSWGKQGLGTDTQYF. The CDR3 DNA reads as TGCGCCAGCAGCTGGGGAAAACAGGGTTTGGGCACAGATACGCAGTATTTT. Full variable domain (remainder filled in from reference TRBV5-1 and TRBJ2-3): KAGVTQTPRYLIKTRGQQVTLSCSPISGHRSVSWYQQTPGQGLQFLFEYFSETQRNKGNFPGRFSGRQFSNSRSEMNVSTLELGDSALYLCASSWGKQGLGTDTQYFGPGTRLTVL.

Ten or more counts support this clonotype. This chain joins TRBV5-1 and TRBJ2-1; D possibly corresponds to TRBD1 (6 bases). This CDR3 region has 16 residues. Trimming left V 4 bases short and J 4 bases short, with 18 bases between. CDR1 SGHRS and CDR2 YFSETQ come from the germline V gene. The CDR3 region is CASSQNTGLAYNEQFF. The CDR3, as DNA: TGCGCCAGCAGCCAGAATACAGGGCTGGCTTACAATGAGCAGTTCTTC.

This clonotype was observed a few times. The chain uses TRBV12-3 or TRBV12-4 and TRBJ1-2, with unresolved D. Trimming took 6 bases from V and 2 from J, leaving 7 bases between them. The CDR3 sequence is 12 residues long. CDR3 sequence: CASRNDNYGYTF. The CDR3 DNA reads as TGTGCCAGCAGAAACGACAACTATGGCTACACCTTC.

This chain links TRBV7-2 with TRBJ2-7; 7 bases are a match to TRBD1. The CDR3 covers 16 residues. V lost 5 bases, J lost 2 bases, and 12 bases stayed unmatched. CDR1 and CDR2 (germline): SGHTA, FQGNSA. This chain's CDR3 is CASSPKTGVYAYEQYF. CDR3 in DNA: TGTGCCAGCAGCCCGAAAACAGGGGTTTACGCCTACGAGCAGTACTTC.

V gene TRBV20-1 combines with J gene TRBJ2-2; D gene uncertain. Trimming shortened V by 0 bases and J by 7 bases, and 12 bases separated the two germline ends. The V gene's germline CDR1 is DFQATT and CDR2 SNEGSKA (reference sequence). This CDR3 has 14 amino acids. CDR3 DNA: TGCAGTGCTAGAGATCCTGGAAGGAACGGGGAGCTGTTTTTT. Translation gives CSARDPGRNGELFF.

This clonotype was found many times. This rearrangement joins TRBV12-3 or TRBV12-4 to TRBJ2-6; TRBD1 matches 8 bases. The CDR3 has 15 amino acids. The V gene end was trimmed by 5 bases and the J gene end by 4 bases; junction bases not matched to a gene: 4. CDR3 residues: CASSPDRAGANVLTF. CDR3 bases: TGTGCCAGCAGTCCGGACAGGGCCGGGGCCAACGTCCTGACTTTC.